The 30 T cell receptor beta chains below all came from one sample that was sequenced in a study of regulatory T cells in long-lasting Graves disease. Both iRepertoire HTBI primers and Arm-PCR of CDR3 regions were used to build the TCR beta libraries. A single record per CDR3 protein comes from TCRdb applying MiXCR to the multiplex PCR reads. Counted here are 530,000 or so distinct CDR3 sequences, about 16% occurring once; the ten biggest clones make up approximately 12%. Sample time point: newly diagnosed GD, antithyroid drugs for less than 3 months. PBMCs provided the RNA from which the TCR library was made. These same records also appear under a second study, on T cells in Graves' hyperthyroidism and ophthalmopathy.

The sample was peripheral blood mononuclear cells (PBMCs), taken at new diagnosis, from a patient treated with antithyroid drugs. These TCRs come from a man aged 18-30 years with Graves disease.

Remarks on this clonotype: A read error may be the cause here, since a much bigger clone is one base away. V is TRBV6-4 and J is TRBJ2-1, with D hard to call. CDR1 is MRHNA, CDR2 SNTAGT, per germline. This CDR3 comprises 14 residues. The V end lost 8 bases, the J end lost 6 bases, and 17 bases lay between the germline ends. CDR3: CASLTLEDGNEQFF. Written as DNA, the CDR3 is TGTGCCAGCCTGACCCTCGAAGACGGCAATGAGCAGTTCTTC.

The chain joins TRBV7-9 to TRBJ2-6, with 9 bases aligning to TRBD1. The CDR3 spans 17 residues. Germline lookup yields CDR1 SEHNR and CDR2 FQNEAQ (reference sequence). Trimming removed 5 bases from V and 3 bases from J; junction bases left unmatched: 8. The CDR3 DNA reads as TGTGCCAGCAGCCCTCCGGGACAGGGTCGTGGGGCCAACGTCCTGACTTTC. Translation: CASSPPGQGRGANVLTF.

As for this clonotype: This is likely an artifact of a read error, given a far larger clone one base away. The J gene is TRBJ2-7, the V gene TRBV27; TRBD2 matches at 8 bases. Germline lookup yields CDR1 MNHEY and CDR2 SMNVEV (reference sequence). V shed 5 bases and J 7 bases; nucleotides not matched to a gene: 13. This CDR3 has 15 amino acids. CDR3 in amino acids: CASSPGLGLHNEQYF. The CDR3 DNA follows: TGTGCCAGCAGTCCGGGACTAGGCCTACACAATGAGCAGTACTTC.

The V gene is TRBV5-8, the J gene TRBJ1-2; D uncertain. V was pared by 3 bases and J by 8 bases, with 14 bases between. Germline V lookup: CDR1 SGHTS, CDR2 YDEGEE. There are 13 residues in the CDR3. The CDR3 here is CASSSGPGRGYTF. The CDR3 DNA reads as TGTGCCAGCAGCTCCGGACCCGGACGGGGCTACACCTTC.

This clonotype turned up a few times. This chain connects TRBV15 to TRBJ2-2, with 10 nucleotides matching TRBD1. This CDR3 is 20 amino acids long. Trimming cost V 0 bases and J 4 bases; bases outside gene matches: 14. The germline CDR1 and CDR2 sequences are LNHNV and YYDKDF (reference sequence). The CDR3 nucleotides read TGTGCCACCAGCAGAGATGCGACAGGGGGCGAAGTGGACCCCACCGGGGAGCTGTTTTTT. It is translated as CATSRDATGGEVDPTGELFF.

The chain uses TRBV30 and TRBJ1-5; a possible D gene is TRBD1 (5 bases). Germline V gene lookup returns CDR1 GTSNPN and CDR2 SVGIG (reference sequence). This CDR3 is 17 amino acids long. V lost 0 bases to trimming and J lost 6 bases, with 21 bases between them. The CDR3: CAWSVGWRRQLVQPQHF. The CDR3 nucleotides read TGTGCCTGGAGTGTAGGTTGGAGGAGACAGCTTGTTCAGCCCCAGCATTTT.

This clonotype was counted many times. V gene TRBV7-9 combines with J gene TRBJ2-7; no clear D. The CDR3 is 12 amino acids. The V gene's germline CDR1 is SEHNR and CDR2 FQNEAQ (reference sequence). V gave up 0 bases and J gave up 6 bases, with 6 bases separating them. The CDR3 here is CASSLAAAEQYF. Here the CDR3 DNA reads TGTGCCAGCAGCTTAGCCGCAGCCGAGCAGTACTTC.

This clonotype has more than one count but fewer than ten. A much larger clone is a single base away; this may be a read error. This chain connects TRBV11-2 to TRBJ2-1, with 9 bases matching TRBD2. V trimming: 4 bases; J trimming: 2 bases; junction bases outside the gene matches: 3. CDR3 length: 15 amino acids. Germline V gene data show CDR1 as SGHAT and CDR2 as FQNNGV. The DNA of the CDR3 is TGTGCCAGCAGCTCTAGCGGGGCGGCCTACAATGAGCAGTTCTTC. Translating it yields CASSSSGAAYNEQFF.

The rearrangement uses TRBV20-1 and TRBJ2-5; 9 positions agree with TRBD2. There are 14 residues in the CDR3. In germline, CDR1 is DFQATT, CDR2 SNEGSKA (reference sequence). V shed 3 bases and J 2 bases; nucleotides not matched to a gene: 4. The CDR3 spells CSASIAGEQETQYF. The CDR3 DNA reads TGCAGTGCTAGTATAGCGGGAGAACAAGAGACCCAGTACTTC.

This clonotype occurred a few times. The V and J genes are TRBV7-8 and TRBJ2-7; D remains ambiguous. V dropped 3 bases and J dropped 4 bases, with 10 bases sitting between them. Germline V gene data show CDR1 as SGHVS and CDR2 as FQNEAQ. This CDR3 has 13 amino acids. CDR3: CASSLPLDYEQYF. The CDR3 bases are TGTGCCAGCAGCTTGCCCTTGGATTACGAGCAGTACTTC.

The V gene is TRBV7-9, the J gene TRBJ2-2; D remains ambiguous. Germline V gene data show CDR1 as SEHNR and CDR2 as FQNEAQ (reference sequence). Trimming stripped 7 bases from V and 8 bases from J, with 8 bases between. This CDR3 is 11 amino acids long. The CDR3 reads CASTSRGELFF. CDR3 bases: TGTGCCAGCACCTCCCGGGGGGAGCTGTTTTTT.

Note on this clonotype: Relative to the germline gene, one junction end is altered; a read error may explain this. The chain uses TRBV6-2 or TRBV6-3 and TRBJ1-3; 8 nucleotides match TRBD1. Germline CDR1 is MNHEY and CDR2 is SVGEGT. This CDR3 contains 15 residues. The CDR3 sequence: CAISEDREAGNTIYF. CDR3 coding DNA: TGTGCCATCAGTGAGGACAGGGAGGCTGGAAACACCATATATTTT.

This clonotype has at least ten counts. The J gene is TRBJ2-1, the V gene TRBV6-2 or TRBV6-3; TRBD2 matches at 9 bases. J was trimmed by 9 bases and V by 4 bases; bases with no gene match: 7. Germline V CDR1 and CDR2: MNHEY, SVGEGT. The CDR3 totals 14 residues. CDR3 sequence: CASSSWREGFEQFF. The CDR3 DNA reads TGTGCCAGCAGTTCCTGGCGGGAGGGCTTTGAGCAGTTCTTC.

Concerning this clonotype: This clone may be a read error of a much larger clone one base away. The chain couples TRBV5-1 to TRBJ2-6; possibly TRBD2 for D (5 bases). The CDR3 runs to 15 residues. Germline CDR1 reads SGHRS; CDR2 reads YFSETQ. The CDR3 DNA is TGCGCCAGCGGCTTGAGGGACTCTGGGGCCAACGTCCTGACTTTC. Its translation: CASGLRDSGANVLTF.

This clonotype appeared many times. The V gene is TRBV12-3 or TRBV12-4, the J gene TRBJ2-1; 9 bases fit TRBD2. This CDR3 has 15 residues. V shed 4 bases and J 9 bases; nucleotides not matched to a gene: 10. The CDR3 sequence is CASSWGLATGVEQFF. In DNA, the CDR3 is TGTGCCAGCAGTTGGGGACTAGCTACCGGGGTTGAGCAGTTCTTC.

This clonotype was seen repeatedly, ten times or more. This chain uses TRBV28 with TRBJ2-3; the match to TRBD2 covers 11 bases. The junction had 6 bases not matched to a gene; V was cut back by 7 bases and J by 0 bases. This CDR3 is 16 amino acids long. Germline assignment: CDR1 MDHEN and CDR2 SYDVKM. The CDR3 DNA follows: TGTGCCAGCACCCAGGGACTAGCGGAGAGCACAGATACGCAGTATTTT. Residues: CASTQGLAESTDTQYF.

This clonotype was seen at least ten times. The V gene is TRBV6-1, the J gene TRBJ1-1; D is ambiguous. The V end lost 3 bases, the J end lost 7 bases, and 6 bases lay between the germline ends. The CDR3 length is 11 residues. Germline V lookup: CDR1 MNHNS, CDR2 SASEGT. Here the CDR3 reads CASSDGSEAFF. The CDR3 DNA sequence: TGTGCCAGCAGTGATGGCAGTGAAGCTTTCTTT.

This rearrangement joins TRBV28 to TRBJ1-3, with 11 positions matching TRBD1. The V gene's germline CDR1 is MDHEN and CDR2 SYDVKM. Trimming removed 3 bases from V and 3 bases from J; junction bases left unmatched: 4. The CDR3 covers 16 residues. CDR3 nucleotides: TGTGCCAGCAGTTTTGTGGGACAGGGGGTTGGAAACACCATATATTTT. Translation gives CASSFVGQGVGNTIYF.

In DNA, the CDR3 is TGTGCCACCAGTGATCCGGGACAGGGTGACAATGAGCAGTTCTTC. Protein product: CATSDPGQGDNEQFF. This rearrangement joins TRBV24-1 to TRBJ2-1; 9 bases are shared with TRBD1. CDR3 length: 15 amino acids. The junction had 4 bases not matched to a gene; V was cut back by 3 bases and J by 5 bases. Germline CDR1 reads KGHDR; CDR2 reads SFDVKD.

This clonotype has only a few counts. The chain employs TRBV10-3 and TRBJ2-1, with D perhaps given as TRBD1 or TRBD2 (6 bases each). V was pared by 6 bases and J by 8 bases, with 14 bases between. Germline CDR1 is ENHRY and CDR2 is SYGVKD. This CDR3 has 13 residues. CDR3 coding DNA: TGTGCCATCAGACAGGGCGGAGGGGATGAGCAGTTCTTC. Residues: CAIRQGGGDEQFF.

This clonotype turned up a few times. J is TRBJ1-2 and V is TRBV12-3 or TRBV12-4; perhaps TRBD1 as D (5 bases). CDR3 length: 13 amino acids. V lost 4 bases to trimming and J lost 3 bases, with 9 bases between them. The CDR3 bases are TGTGCCAGCAGTTCGGGGGACGACTATGGCTACACCTTC. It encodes CASSSGDDYGYTF.

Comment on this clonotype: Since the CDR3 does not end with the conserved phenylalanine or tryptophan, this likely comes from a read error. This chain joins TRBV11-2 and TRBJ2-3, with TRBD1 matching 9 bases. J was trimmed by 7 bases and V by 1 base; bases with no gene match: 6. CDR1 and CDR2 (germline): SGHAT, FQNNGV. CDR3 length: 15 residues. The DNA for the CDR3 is TGTGCCAGCAGCTTAGGAAGGGACAGGGCGTATACGCAGTATTAT. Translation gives CASSLGRDRAYTQYY.

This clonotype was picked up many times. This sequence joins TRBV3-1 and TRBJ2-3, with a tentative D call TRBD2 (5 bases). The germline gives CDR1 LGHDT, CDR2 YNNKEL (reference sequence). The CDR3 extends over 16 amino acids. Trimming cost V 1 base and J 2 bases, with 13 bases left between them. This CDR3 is CASSQVKRIYTDTQYF. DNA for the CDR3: TGTGCCAGCAGCCAAGTGAAGCGGATCTACACAGATACGCAGTATTTT.

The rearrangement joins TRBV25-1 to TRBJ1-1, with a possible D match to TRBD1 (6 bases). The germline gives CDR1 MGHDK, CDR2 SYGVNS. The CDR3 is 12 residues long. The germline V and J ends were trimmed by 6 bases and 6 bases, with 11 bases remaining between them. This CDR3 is CASRSGAAEAFF. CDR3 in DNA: TGTGCCAGCAGATCAGGGGCAGCTGAAGCTTTCTTT.

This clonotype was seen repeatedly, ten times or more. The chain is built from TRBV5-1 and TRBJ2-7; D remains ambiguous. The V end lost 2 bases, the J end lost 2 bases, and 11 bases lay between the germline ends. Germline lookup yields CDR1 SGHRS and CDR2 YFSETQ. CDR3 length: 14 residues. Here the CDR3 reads CASSFSGSTYEQYF. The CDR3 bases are TGCGCCAGCAGCTTTTCCGGGTCGACCTACGAGCAGTACTTC.

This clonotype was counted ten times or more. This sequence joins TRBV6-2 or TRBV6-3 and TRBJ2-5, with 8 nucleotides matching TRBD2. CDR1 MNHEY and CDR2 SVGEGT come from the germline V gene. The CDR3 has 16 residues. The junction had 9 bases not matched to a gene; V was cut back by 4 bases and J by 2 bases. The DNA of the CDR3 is TGTGCCAGCAGTTTCCAGGGAGCGGGAGTACAAGAGACCCAGTACTTC. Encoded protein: CASSFQGAGVQETQYF.

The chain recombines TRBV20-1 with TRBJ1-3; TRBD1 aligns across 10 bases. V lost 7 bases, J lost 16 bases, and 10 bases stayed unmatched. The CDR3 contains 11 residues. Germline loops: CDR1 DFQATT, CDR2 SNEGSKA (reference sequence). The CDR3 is CSVFRDRGVYF. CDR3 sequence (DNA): TGCAGTGTTTTCCGGGACAGGGGTGTCTATTTT.

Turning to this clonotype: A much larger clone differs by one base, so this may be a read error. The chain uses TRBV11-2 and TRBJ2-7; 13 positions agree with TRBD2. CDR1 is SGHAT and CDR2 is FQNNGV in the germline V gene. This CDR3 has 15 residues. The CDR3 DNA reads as TGTGCCAGCAGCCCTCCCGGACTAGCGGGAGTGGAGCGGTACTTC. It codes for CASSPPGLAGVERYF.

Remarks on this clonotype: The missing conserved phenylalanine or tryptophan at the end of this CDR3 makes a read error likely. CDR3 sequence (DNA): TGCAGTGCCCGGGGACAGGGCCCCACTGAAGCTTTCTCT. Amino acid sequence: CSARGQGPTEAFS. The chain links TRBV20-1 to TRBJ1-1, with TRBD1 matching 9 bases. The V gene end was trimmed by 6 bases and the J gene end by 4 bases; junction bases not matched to a gene: 6. The CDR3 has 13 residues. Germline CDR1 and CDR2: DFQATT and SNEGSKA (reference sequence).

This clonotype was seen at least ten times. The CDR3 nucleotides read TGTGCCAGCAGCGCCGACAGGACCTACGTTGGGCAGTACTTC. Its protein product is CASSADRTYVGQYF. The rearrangement uses TRBV5-6 and TRBJ2-7; D is possibly TRBD1 (6 bases). The CDR3 is made up of 14 amino acids. Germline V gene sequence: CDR1 SGHDT, CDR2 YYEEEE. Trimming removed 4 bases from V and 9 bases from J, with 20 bases in between.